Included here is one T cell receptor beta chain sequence, with context. The repertoire was sequenced with immunoSEQ multiplex PCR; TCRdb's copy has only in-frame clones and lacks some. This table has some 100,000 clones, about 80% appearing once. This record comes from a study of blood T cell repertoires in COVID-19. Study in general: Samples representing acute and convalescent COVID-19 were sourced from the United States, Italy and Spain.

With 6 bases clipped from V and 5 bases from J, the junction kept 10 bases outside the gene matches. CDR3 length equals 15 residues. Germline V gene data show CDR1 as SNHLY and CDR2 as FYNNEI. The sequence came from a man aged 70 or older with active or convalescent COVID-19. The V call is TRBV2, the J call TRBJ2-5; 9 bases are a match to TRBD1. Sequencing input: peripheral blood. Here the CDR3 DNA reads TGTGCCAGCAGGGCCCCCGGGACAGGGATGGAGACCCAGTACTTC. It yields the protein CASRAPGTGMETQYF. The whole variable domain, filled in from reference TRBV2 and TRBJ2-5, reads EPEVTQTPSHQVTQMGQEVILRCVPISNHLYFYWYRQILGQKVEFLVSFYNNEISEKSEIFDDQFSVERPDGSNFTLKIRSTKLEDSAMYFCASRAPGTGMETQYFGPGTRLLVL.